Below, 6 T cell receptor beta chains from the same sample are listed, as sequenced in a study of blood T cell repertoires in COVID-19. Sequenced by immunoSEQ multiplex PCR; TCRdb stores in-frame clones only, minus some. This table has 220,000 or so clones, more than 75% appearing once. Sequenced input: peripheral blood. The source is a woman aged 80 or over with COVID-19, enrolled during active disease.

The V call is TRBV18, the J call TRBJ1-2, with 7 nucleotides matching TRBD1. Per germline, CDR1 KGHSH and CDR2 LQKENI. Trimming cost V 2 bases and J 6 bases; bases outside gene matches: 6. This CDR3 spans 14 amino acids. The CDR3 loop reads CASSPIKTGDGYTF. The DNA of the CDR3 is TGTGCCAGCTCACCAATCAAAACAGGGGATGGCTACACCTTC.

This clone was picked up one time. This rearrangement joins TRBV9 to TRBJ2-3, with TRBD1 identical over 9 bases. The CDR3 sequence is 15 residues long. CDR1 is SGDLS, CDR2 YYNGEE, per germline. The J segment lost 4 bases and the V segment lost 3 bases, leaving 6 bases of the junction unmatched. CDR3 DNA sequence: TGTGCCAGCAGCGGGAGACAGGGGGGGGCAGATACGCAGTATTTT. It yields the protein CASSGRQGGADTQYF.

This chain's CDR3 is CASRPSGTGAVGYTF. The CDR3 DNA sequence: TGCGCCAGCAGACCATCCGGGACAGGGGCGGTTGGCTACACCTTC. The chain carries TRBV4-1 and TRBJ1-2; TRBD1 matches 10 bases. The germline CDR1 and CDR2 sequences are MGHRA and YSYEKL. With 6 bases clipped from V and 7 bases from J, the junction kept 11 bases outside the gene matches. This CDR3 comprises 15 residues.

In DNA, the CDR3 is TGTGCCAGCAGTTTATCCCCTTCCCTCTACGAGCAGTACTTC. It is translated as CASSLSPSLYEQYF. This chain uses TRBV28 with TRBJ2-7, with no clear D. Germline V gene sequence: CDR1 MDHEN, CDR2 SYDVKM. This CDR3 comprises 14 residues. V was cut by 1 base and J by 3 bases, with 10 bases left in between.

The chain combines TRBV18 with TRBJ2-7; 12 bases match TRBD1. The CDR3 totals 14 residues. From germline, CDR1 is KGHSH and CDR2 LQKENI. The V segment lost 4 bases and the J segment 6 bases; nucleotides outside the gene matches: 4. DNA for the CDR3: TGTGCCAGCTCACTGGGGACAGGGGGCTCCGAGCAGTACTTC. Translation: CASSLGTGGSEQYF.

The CDR3 is CASSLSNTEAFF. DNA of the CDR3: TGTGCCAGCAGCCTTAGTAACACTGAAGCTTTCTTT. The chain carries TRBV5-5 and TRBJ1-1; unclear D gene. V lost 4 bases to trimming and J lost 2 bases, with 6 bases between them. Germline assignment: CDR1 SGHKS and CDR2 YYEKEE (reference sequence). The CDR3 contains 12 residues. Together with reference TRBV5-5 and TRBJ1-1, the CDR3 gives the full variable domain: DAGVTQSPTHLIKTRGQQVTLRCSPISGHKSVSWYQQVLGQGPQFIFQYYEKEERGRGNFPDRFSARQFPNYSSELNVNALLLGDSALYLCASSLSNTEAFFGQGTRLTVV.